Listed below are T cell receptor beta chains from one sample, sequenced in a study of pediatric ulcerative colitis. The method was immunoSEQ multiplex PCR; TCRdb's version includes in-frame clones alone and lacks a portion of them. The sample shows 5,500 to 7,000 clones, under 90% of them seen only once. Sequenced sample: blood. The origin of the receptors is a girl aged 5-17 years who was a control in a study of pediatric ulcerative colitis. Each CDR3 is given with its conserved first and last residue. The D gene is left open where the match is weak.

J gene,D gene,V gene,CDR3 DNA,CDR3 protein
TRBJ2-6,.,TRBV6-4,TGTGCCAGCAGTGATACGGGGGCGAAAGGGGCCAACGTCCTGACTTTC,CASSDTGAKGANVLTF
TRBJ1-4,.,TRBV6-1,TGTGCCAGCAGTGCGATTCCGTACGGCGGCGGGAGGGAAAAACTGTTTTTT,CASSAIPYGGGREKLFF
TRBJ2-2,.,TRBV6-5,TGTGCCACCAAGAGTATTGGGCAGGTGGTCGGGGAGCTGTTTTTT,CATKSIGQVVGELFF
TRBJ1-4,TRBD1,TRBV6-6,TGTGCCAGCATCCCGGGGGGACAGCCTAATGAAAAACTGTTTTTT,CASIPGGQPNEKLFF
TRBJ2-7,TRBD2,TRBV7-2,TGTGCCAGCAGCTTCTCTAGCGGGCCCTACGAGCAGTACTTC,CASSFSSGPYEQYF
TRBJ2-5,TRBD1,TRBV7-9,TGTGCCAGCAGCGCAAGGGGACAGGGGGAAGAGACCCAGTACTTC,CASSARGQGEETQYF
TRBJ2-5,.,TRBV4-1,TGCGCCAGCAGCCGGGAGGGGGCAGGGGCCATCCAAGAGACCCAGTACTTC,CASSREGAGAIQETQYF
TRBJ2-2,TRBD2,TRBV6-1,TGTGCCAGCAGTAGACTAGCGGGAGACACCGGGGAGCTGTTTTTT,CASSRLAGDTGELFF
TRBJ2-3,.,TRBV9,TGTGCCAGCAGCGTAGCGGGAGAGGATCAAGATACGCAGTATTTT,CASSVAGEDQDTQYF
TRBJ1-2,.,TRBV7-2,TGTGCCAGCAGCTTAATGACAGGATCTAACTATGGCTACACCTTC,CASSLMTGSNYGYTF
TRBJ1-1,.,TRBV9,TGTGCCAGCAGCTTCCTCGGGACGGGAACTGAAGCTTTCTTT,CASSFLGTGTEAFF
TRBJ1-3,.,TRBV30,TGTGCCTGGAACAGGGTGGCTGGAAACACCATATATTTT,CAWNRVAGNTIYF